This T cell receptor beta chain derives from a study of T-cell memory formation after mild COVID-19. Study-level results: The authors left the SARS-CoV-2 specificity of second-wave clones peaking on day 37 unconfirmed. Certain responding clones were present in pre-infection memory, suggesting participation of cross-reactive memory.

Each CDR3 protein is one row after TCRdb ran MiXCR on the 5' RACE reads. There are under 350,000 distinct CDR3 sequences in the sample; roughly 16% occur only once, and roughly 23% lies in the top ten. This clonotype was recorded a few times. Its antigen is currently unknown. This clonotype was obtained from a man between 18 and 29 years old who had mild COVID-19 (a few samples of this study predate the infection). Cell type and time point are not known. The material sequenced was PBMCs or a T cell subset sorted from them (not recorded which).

CDR3 region: CASSPGGTQSYEQYF. As DNA, the CDR3 is TGTGCCAGCTCACCAGGGGGGACCCAGTCCTACGAGCAGTACTTC. J is TRBJ2-7 and V is TRBV18; D might be TRBD2 (6 bases). The CDR3 is made up of 15 amino acids. Trimming removed 2 bases from V and 1 base from J, with 12 bases in between. Looked up from germline, CDR1 is KGHSH and CDR2 is LQKENI.